Listed here are 16 T cell receptor beta chains from one sample, sequenced in a study of T-cell memory formation after mild COVID-19. TCRdb redid the calling of the 5' RACE reads with MiXCR, one entry per CDR3 protein. The table records hundreds of thousands of distinct CDR3 sequences, 20% to 25% of them present only once. Material for sequencing was PBMCs or a T cell subset sorted from them (not recorded which). The receptors derive from an adult woman who had mild COVID-19 (a few samples of this study predate the infection). Cell type and time point are not known.

This chain links TRBV23-1 with TRBJ2-1; 7 nucleotides match TRBD1. TRBV23-1 is filed as an ORF, its function uncertain. The CDR3 consists of 13 residues. Trimming removed 10 bases from V and 3 bases from J; junction bases left unmatched: 6. DNA for the CDR3: TGCGCCACTAAGGACAGGATCTACAATGAGCAGTTCTTC. This encodes CATKDRIYNEQFF.

The rearrangement joins TRBV15 to TRBJ2-7; 7 nucleotides line up with TRBD2. From germline, CDR1 is LNHNV and CDR2 YYDKDF (reference sequence). There are 14 residues in the CDR3. V lost 0 bases and J lost 4; bases outside the gene matches: 3. The CDR3 nucleotides are TGTGCCACCAGCAGAGATGCGGGGGATTACGAGCAGTACTTC. This encodes CATSRDAGDYEQYF.

This rearrangement joins TRBV9 to TRBJ2-1; D ambiguous. CDR1 is SGDLS and CDR2 is YYNGEE in the germline V gene. This CDR3 has 15 residues. Deletions cut 0 bases from V and 4 bases from J, with 11 bases between. The CDR3 nucleotides are TGTGCCAGCAGCGTAGAATCGGCCACTTACAATGAGCAGTTCTTC. The encoded protein is CASSVESATYNEQFF.

The V and J genes are TRBV14 and TRBJ2-3; the D call may be TRBD1 or TRBD2 (5 bases each). The CDR3 is 12 residues long. Between the trimmed V and J ends, which lost 3 bases and 12 bases, there was a span of 13 bases. Germline values: CDR1 SGHDN, CDR2 FVKESK. CDR3 nucleotides: TGTGCCAGCAGCCATCGACCGGGACGTCAGTATTTT. Protein: CASSHRPGRQYF.

The rearrangement links TRBV4-1 to TRBJ2-4; maybe TRBD1 (6 bases). Germline V gene lookup returns CDR1 MGHRA and CDR2 YSYEKL. The CDR3 has 17 residues. The V gene lost 0 bases and the J gene lost 1 base, with 13 bases spanning the gap. The CDR3 sequence is CASSQDAVTGAKNIQYF. CDR3 DNA sequence: TGCGCCAGCAGCCAAGATGCCGTCACAGGGGCCAAAAACATTCAGTACTTC.

V and J are TRBV24-1 and TRBJ2-5; D is ambiguous. V shed 9 bases and J shed 7 bases, with 17 bases lying between them. CDR1 KGHDR and CDR2 SFDVKD come from the germline V gene. The CDR3 sequence is 13 residues long. The CDR3 region is CATEPGPWSTQYF. The CDR3 coding sequence is TGTGCCACCGAACCGGGTCCCTGGTCGACCCAGTACTTC.

The chain is built from TRBV20-1 and TRBJ1-6; the D is unclear. Trimming left V 3 bases short and J 7 bases short, with 10 bases between. This CDR3 region has 13 residues. Germline CDR1 is DFQATT and CDR2 is SNEGSKA (reference sequence). The CDR3 region has the DNA TGCAGTGCTAGTTACGGTGACAATTCACCCCTCCACTTT. This sequence encodes CSASYGDNSPLHF.

Only a few counts were recorded for this clonotype. J is TRBJ2-3 and V is TRBV5-1; TRBD2 might be the D (6 bases). Per the germline V gene, CDR1 is SGHRS and CDR2 is YFSETQ. There are 15 residues in the CDR3. Trimming shortened V by 4 bases and J by 3 bases, and 15 bases separated the two germline ends. The CDR3 sequence: CASSTWGDVTDTQYF. The CDR3 nucleotides are TGCGCCAGCAGCACCTGGGGGGATGTAACAGATACGCAGTATTTT.

The chain carries TRBV7-2 and TRBJ2-1; 15 bases are a match to TRBD2. The germline gives CDR1 SGHTA, CDR2 FQGNSA. Trimming removed 5 bases from V and 4 bases from J; junction bases left unmatched: 0. There are 15 residues in the CDR3. Here the CDR3 DNA reads TGTGCCAGCAGCGGACTAGCGGGAGGGTACAATGAGCAGTTCTTC. It translates to CASSGLAGGYNEQFF.

The chain uses TRBV4-2 and TRBJ2-1, with D uncertain. Germline V gene lookup returns CDR1 LGHNA and CDR2 YNFKEQ. The CDR3 is made up of 14 amino acids. Trimming took off 4 bases at V and 6 bases at J, with 13 bases between the two ends. CDR3 residues: CASSPGQAGNEQFF. The CDR3 nucleotides are TGTGCCAGCAGCCCGGGCCAGGCCGGCAATGAGCAGTTCTTC.

The rearrangement uses TRBV20-1 and TRBJ2-3, with D tentatively TRBD2 (5 bases). The V gene's germline CDR1 is DFQATT and CDR2 SNEGSKA (reference sequence). V was pared by 6 bases and J by 1 base, with 11 bases between. CDR3 length: 13 residues. CDR3 sequence (DNA): TGCAGTGCCCAGAGGGTCGGCACAGATACGCAGTATTTT. Its protein product is CSAQRVGTDTQYF.

The chain recombines TRBV12-3 or TRBV12-4 with TRBJ2-7; either TRBD1 or TRBD2 may fit D (5 bases each). This CDR3 has 11 amino acids. The V end was cut by 5 bases, the J end by 6 bases, with 8 bases between. The CDR3 bases are TGTGCCAGCAGTACTAGGGGCGAGCAGTACTTC. Its translation: CASSTRGEQYF.

The chain joins TRBV24-1 to TRBJ2-1, with D perhaps matching TRBD1 (6 bases). V dropped 4 bases and J dropped 8 bases, with 8 bases sitting between them. The CDR3 runs 12 residues. Looked up from germline, CDR1 is KGHDR and CDR2 is SFDVKD. The DNA for the CDR3 is TGTGCCACCAGTGAGACAGGATATGAGCAGTTCTTC. This sequence encodes CATSETGYEQFF.

V usage is TRBV19 and J usage is TRBJ1-3; 8 positions match TRBD1. Germline loops: CDR1 LNHDA, CDR2 SQIVND (reference sequence). After removal of 9 bases from V and 0 bases from J, the junction contained 7 bases not matched to a gene. This CDR3 region has 15 residues. CDR3 DNA: TGTGCCAGCGGATCAGGGGGCAGCTCTGGAAACACCATATATTTT. Protein: CASGSGGSSGNTIYF. The whole variable domain, filled in from reference TRBV19 and TRBJ1-3, reads DGGITQSPKYLFRKEGQNVTLSCEQNLNHDAMYWYRQDPGQGLRLIYYSQIVNDFQKGDIAEGYSVSREKKESFPLTVTSAQKNPTAFYLCASGSGGSSGNTIYFGEGSWLTVV.

This chain links TRBV7-2 with TRBJ1-5; 8 bases are a match to TRBD1. The CDR3 runs to 16 residues. The J segment lost 2 bases and the V segment lost 0 bases, leaving 3 bases of the junction unmatched. CDR1 is SGHTA, CDR2 FQGNSA, per germline. CDR3 region: CASSLALTGGNQPQHF. CDR3 sequence (DNA): TGTGCCAGCAGCTTAGCGTTGACAGGGGGCAATCAGCCCCAGCATTTT.

The chain links TRBV25-1 to TRBJ2-2; TRBD2 agrees at 10 bases. The CDR3 sequence is 15 residues long. Germline CDR1 reads MGHDK; CDR2 reads SYGVNS. After removal of 4 bases from V and 6 bases from J, the junction contained 5 bases not matched to a gene. The DNA of the CDR3 is TGTGCCAGCAGTGGTCTAGCGGGAGTGGCCGGGGAGCTGTTTTTT. This gives the protein CASSGLAGVAGELFF.